Following are 28 T cell receptor beta chains from one sample sequenced in a study of post-analysis software for immune sequencing data. Unique molecular identifiers tagged the TCR beta cDNA libraries. TCRdb recomputed calls from the PCR reads with MiXCR, one row per CDR3 protein. The sample records under 200,000 distinct CDR3 sequences, under 40% being singletons. The sample here was blood, taken after autologous hematopoietic stem cell transplantation. Receptor source: a girl under 18 with multiple sclerosis.

V usage is TRBV9 and J usage is TRBJ2-7; TRBD2 might be the D (6 bases). V was pared by 2 bases and J by 3 bases, with 15 bases between. The CDR3 extends over 15 amino acids. CDR1 and CDR2 (germline): SGDLS, YYNGEE. The DNA for the CDR3 is TGTGCCAGCAGCGTTACGGGAGACAGTAGCTACGAGCAGTACTTC. It yields the protein CASSVTGDSSYEQYF.

This sequence joins TRBV6-1 and TRBJ2-7; D may be TRBD2 (5 bases). CDR1 and CDR2 (germline): MNHNS, SASEGT. Trimming stripped 2 bases from V and 0 bases from J, with 14 bases between. The CDR3 consists of 16 residues. CDR3 bases: TGTGCCAGCAGTGAACCGGTGGCGGGCAGCTCCTACGAGCAGTACTTC. Translation gives CASSEPVAGSSYEQYF.

The rearrangement links TRBV14 to TRBJ2-3; D is possibly TRBD2 (5 bases). V was cut by 3 bases and J by 6 bases, with 16 bases left in between. The CDR3 sequence is 15 residues long. In germline, CDR1 is SGHDN, CDR2 FVKESK. CDR3 loop: CASSHETTRADTQYF. As DNA, the CDR3 is TGTGCCAGCAGCCATGAGACTACCCGTGCGGATACGCAGTATTTT.

As to this clonotype: A read error may be the cause here, since a much bigger clone is one base away. The V call is TRBV29-1, the J call TRBJ2-7, with D unresolved. With the DNA end fitting TRBJ2-5 better, the J assignment may be wrong. The CDR3 consists of 14 residues. Germline CDR1 reads SQVTM; CDR2 reads ANQGSEA. This CDR3 reads CSVGIWPDRETQYF. In nucleotides, the CDR3 is TGCAGCGTTGGAATCTGGCCAGATCGGGAGACCCAGTACTTC.

The V and J genes are TRBV11-3 and TRBJ2-1; D is unclear. This CDR3 contains 15 residues. Trimming shortened V by 5 bases and J by 5 bases, and 16 bases separated the two germline ends. Per the germline V gene, CDR1 is SGHNT and CDR2 is YENEEA. CDR3 in amino acids: CASSRRSTPHNEQFF. DNA for the CDR3: TGTGCCAGCAGCCGACGATCTACACCGCACAATGAGCAGTTCTTC.

This clonotype was counted between two and nine times. The chain is built from TRBV6-6 and TRBJ2-7, with TRBD2 identical over 11 bases. The CDR3 has 17 residues. The V gene end was trimmed by 0 bases and the J gene end by 4 bases; junction bases not matched to a gene: 8. CDR1 and CDR2 from the germline V gene are MNHNY and SVGAGI (reference sequence). The CDR3 DNA reads TGTGCCAGCAGTTACTCGGCCGCGGGACTAGCGGTATACGAGCAGTACTTC. Translating it yields CASSYSAAGLAVYEQYF.

In DNA form, the CDR3 reads TGTGCCAGCAGCTTAGAGCGCGGGGAATTCTATGGTGGCTACACCTTC. Translated, it gives CASSLERGEFYGGYTF. The chain uses TRBV11-2 and TRBJ1-2; D remains unclear. Germline CDR1 is SGHAT and CDR2 is FQNNGV. V was pared by 0 bases and J by 7 bases, with 18 bases between. The CDR3 is 16 residues long. Variable domain in full (rest from reference TRBV11-2 and TRBJ1-2): EAGVAQSPRYKIIEKRQSVAFWCNPISGHATLYWYQQILGQGPKLLIQFQNNGVVDDSQLPKDRFSAERLKGVDSTLKIQPAKLEDSAVYLCASSLERGEFYGGYTFGSGTRLTVV.

This sequence joins TRBV7-9 and TRBJ2-5, with 8 nucleotides matching TRBD1. The CDR3 loop spans 14 amino acids. The J segment lost 5 bases and the V segment lost 9 bases, leaving 11 bases of the junction unmatched. Germline CDR1 is SEHNR and CDR2 is FQNEAQ (reference sequence). CDR3 DNA: TGTGCCAGTAGCCCCCCCCGGGACAGGGAGACCCAGTACTTC. Its translation is CASSPPRDRETQYF.

The rearrangement uses TRBV7-8 and TRBJ1-1, with 7 bases that match TRBD1. V was pared by 7 bases and J by 0 bases, with 5 bases of the junction left unmatched. Germline CDR1 SGHVS, CDR2 FQNEAQ. The CDR3 sequence is 14 residues long. The CDR3 region is CASISQGMNTEAFF. The CDR3 DNA is TGTGCCAGCATCTCACAGGGGATGAACACTGAAGCTTTCTTT.

The chain has TRBV12-5 and TRBJ2-5; a weak D match, TRBD1 (5 bases). This CDR3 contains 16 residues. V lost 5 bases and J 5 bases, leaving 21 bases between the germline ends. Germline V gene lookup returns CDR1 LGHNT and CDR2 FRNRAP. CDR3 region: CASGPPPQGYGETQYF. The CDR3 DNA is TGTGCTAGTGGTCCCCCCCCCCAGGGATACGGGGAGACCCAGTACTTC.

This clonotype was seen a few times. This may arise from a read error, as a much more abundant clone is one base away. The J gene is TRBJ2-7, the V gene TRBV28; the D is unclear. The germline V and J ends were trimmed by 6 bases and 3 bases, with 6 bases remaining between them. The CDR3 runs 11 residues. Germline loops: CDR1 MDHEN, CDR2 SYDVKM. The chain's CDR3 is CASRNSYEQYF. CDR3 DNA sequence: TGTGCCAGCAGGAACAGCTACGAGCAGTACTTC.

The V and J genes are TRBV4-1 and TRBJ2-4, with D maybe TRBD1 (6 bases). The CDR3 length is 19 residues. Germline CDR1 reads MGHRA; CDR2 reads YSYEKL. V was trimmed by 1 base and J by 3 bases, leaving 22 bases between them. The CDR3 nucleotides read TGCGCCAGCAGCCAAGTTGGAGGAGAGGGGGTTCTAGGCAAAAACATTCAGTACTTC. Translation gives CASSQVGGEGVLGKNIQYF.

The gene calls are TRBV5-1 and TRBJ2-7, with 14 bases aligning to TRBD2. Trimming removed 3 bases from V and 3 bases from J; junction bases left unmatched: 8. This CDR3 has 17 amino acids. The germline V gene has CDR1 SGHRS and CDR2 YFSETQ. CDR3 in DNA: TGCGCCAGCAGCTCCCGGACTAGCGGGAGGCCGGGCTACGAGCAGTACTTC. Protein sequence: CASSSRTSGRPGYEQYF.

This clonotype was counted between two and nine times. The chain couples TRBV3-1 to TRBJ2-5; 10 bases match TRBD2. The CDR3 is made up of 18 amino acids. The germline CDR1 and CDR2 sequences are LGHDT and YNNKEL (reference sequence). V was pared by 3 bases and J by 3 bases, with 13 bases of the junction left unmatched. The CDR3 nucleotides are TGTGCCAGCAGCCAGTTACTAGCGGGAAGGAGGCTAGAAGAGACCCAGTACTTC. Protein sequence: CASSQLLAGRRLEETQYF.

CDR3 sequence: CASSLTDYGYTF. The DNA for the CDR3 is TGTGCCAGCAGCTTAACCGATTATGGCTACACCTTC. V and J are TRBV7-9 and TRBJ1-2; D call uncertain. Per the germline V gene, CDR1 is SEHNR and CDR2 is FQNEAQ (reference sequence). The V end was cut by 2 bases, the J end by 5 bases, with 6 bases between. This CDR3 spans 12 amino acids.

By frequency in the sample, this clonotype is medium-sized (0.01 to 0.1%). V is TRBV27 and J is TRBJ1-4, with D perhaps TRBD1 (5 bases). V lost 11 bases to trimming and J lost 7 bases, with 17 bases between them. Germline CDR1 reads MNHEY; CDR2 reads SMNVEV (reference sequence). The CDR3 has 13 residues. CDR3 nucleotides: TGTGCCTCCCCGGGGCCCGGTGGTGAAAAACTGTTTTTT. This encodes CASPGPGGEKLFF.

The rearrangement joins TRBV12-5 to TRBJ2-7; the D is unclear. Trimming took off 2 bases at V and 5 bases at J, with 13 bases between the two ends. This CDR3 is built from 14 residues. CDR1 and CDR2 (germline): LGHNT, FRNRAP. In DNA form, the CDR3 reads TGTGCTAGTGGTTTGATCCCCCCGTTACACGAGCAGTACTTC. Its protein is CASGLIPPLHEQYF.

This clonotype occurred a few times. V and J are TRBV9 and TRBJ1-1, with 10 bases fitting TRBD1. Germline values: CDR1 SGDLS, CDR2 YYNGEE. The CDR3 is made up of 15 amino acids. Losses at the gene ends were 2 bases for V and 5 bases for J; bases not matched to a gene: 6. CDR3 nucleotide sequence: TGTGCCAGCAGCGTGGGGGACAGGGGTGGAACTGAAGCTTTCTTT. Residues: CASSVGDRGGTEAFF.

This clonotype has just one count. V usage is TRBV12-3 or TRBV12-4 and J usage is TRBJ1-1; D unresolved. Trimming cost V 7 bases and J 1 base, with 10 bases left between them. The length of the CDR3 is 13 residues. In DNA form, the CDR3 reads TGTGCCAGCAACCCAGATTCGAACACTGAAGCTTTCTTT. Amino acids: CASNPDSNTEAFF.

This clonotype was found a few times. The J gene is TRBJ2-7, the V gene TRBV18; 7 bases line up with TRBD1. The CDR3 runs to 16 residues. CDR1 is KGHSH and CDR2 is LQKENI in the germline V gene. The trim removed 3 bases at V and 3 bases at J, leaving 11 bases unmatched. In DNA, the CDR3 is TGTGCCAGCTCACCTCTAGAAAGGGCAGGGGGCTACGAGCAGTACTTC. Translated, it gives CASSPLERAGGYEQYF.

V and J are TRBV2 and TRBJ2-1; possibly TRBD2 for D (5 bases). This CDR3 has 15 amino acids. Germline CDR1 SNHLY, CDR2 FYNNEI. Between the trimmed V and J ends, which lost 2 bases and 9 bases, there was a span of 17 bases. CDR3 loop: CASSERGLPYSEQFF. CDR3 nucleotides: TGTGCCAGCAGTGAAAGAGGACTCCCCTATAGTGAGCAGTTCTTC.

This clonotype was picked up many times. V usage is TRBV5-1 and J usage is TRBJ1-5, with 8 positions matching TRBD1. Germline V gene lookup returns CDR1 SGHRS and CDR2 YFSETQ. V lost 0 bases to trimming and J lost 8 bases; unmatched junction nucleotides: 7. The CDR3 is made up of 15 amino acids. This CDR3 is CASSLDSTGEKPQHF. CDR3 in DNA: TGCGCCAGCAGCTTGGATTCGACAGGGGAAAAGCCCCAGCATTTT.

The chain uses TRBV21-1 and TRBJ1-5; the table names TRBD1, a call not compared with the DNA. TRBV21-1 is assigned pseudogene status. The CDR3 is 15 amino acids. CDR3 region: CASRLRPRDVWAQHF. In DNA form, the CDR3 reads TGTGCCAGCAGGTTGCGACCCCGGGATGTATGGGCCCAGCATTTT.

The chain combines TRBV4-3 with TRBJ2-7; D is unclear. Germline V gene lookup returns CDR1 LGHNA and CDR2 YSLEER. V lost 0 bases to trimming and J lost 0 bases, with 9 bases between them. The CDR3 consists of 15 residues. The CDR3 coding sequence is TGCGCCAGCAGCCAAGAGGCCGGGCACTCCTACGAGCAGTACTTC. Its translation: CASSQEAGHSYEQYF.

A note on this clonotype: Being one base from a much bigger clone, this may be a read error. The chain carries TRBV24-1 and TRBJ2-3, with 8 bases matching TRBD2. The CDR3 is made up of 15 amino acids. In germline, CDR1 is KGHDR, CDR2 SFDVKD. The CDR3 spells CATRPGLVGTGTQYF. DNA of the CDR3: TGTGCCACCAGGCCGGGACTAGTCGGAACAGGTACGCAGTATTTT.

Points on this clonotype: One base away lies a much larger clone, so this may be a sequencing read error. The chain carries TRBV27 and TRBJ1-1; D gene unclear. This CDR3 contains 13 residues. CDR1 is MNHEY, CDR2 SMNVEV, per germline (reference sequence). The V and J ends lost 4 bases and 6 bases respectively, with 12 bases between them. The DNA for the CDR3 is TGTGCCAGCAGTTCATCTTCGAGATCTGAAGCTTTCTTT. It codes for CASSSSSRSEAFF.

This clonotype showed up just a few times. The chain uses TRBV30 and TRBJ2-1; the match to TRBD2 covers 13 bases. Germline trimming cut 2 bases from V and 5 bases from J; bases unmatched to any gene: 3. In germline, CDR1 is GTSNPN, CDR2 SVGIG (reference sequence). The CDR3 is 15 amino acids. The CDR3 region has the DNA TGTGCCTGGAGTAAAACTAGCGGGAGGGACAATGAGCAGTTCTTC. This encodes CAWSKTSGRDNEQFF. Complete variable domain (other parts from reference TRBV30 and TRBJ2-1): SQTIHQWPATLVQPVGSPLSLECTVEGTSNPNLYWYRQAAGRGLQLLFYSVGIGQISSEVPQNLSASRPQDRQFILSSKKLLLSDSGFYLCAWSKTSGRDNEQFFGPGTRLTVL.

This clonotype occurred a few times. The J gene is TRBJ2-3, the V gene TRBV5-5; a possible D gene is TRBD2 (7 bases). The CDR3 is 13 residues long. V lost 4 bases and J lost 6, with 12 bases in between. Looked up from germline, CDR1 is SGHKS and CDR2 is YYEKEE (reference sequence). The CDR3 nucleotides are TGTGCCAGCAGCGGGGGGGCTAGGGATACGCAGTATTTT. This encodes CASSGGARDTQYF.